The 31 T cell receptor beta chains in this list originate from one sample, sequenced in a study of tumor-infiltrating lymphocytes in primary liver carcinoma. The researchers produced TCR beta cDNA from roughly 550 ng total RNA with a constant-region primer. Investigators got TCR beta libraries out of three nested multiplex PCR rounds, done with slightly modified ARM-PCR. The first two PCR rounds used TRBV1-TRBV30 primers with a Cbeta primer, roughly 10 cycles each. TCRdb re-derived calls from the multiplex PCR reads in MiXCR, one entry per CDR3 protein. There are about 50,000 distinct CDR3 sequences in the sample; about 77% occur only once, and less than 25% lies in the top ten. Co-extraction of both nucleic acids (RNA and DNA) used roughly 18-34 mg of unsorted bulk tissue. Sequenced material: liver tumor tissue from sampling region 5. Subset denoted: tumor region T5, tumor centre. Source of these receptors: a man aged 35-49 years with primary liver carcinoma and hepatitis B virus infection.

In this sample, this clonotype turned up a few times. This rearrangement joins TRBV20-1 to TRBJ2-7; 9 bases line up with TRBD2. The CDR3 covers 15 residues. Losses at the gene ends were 6 bases for V and 3 bases for J; bases not matched to a gene: 12. CDR1 and CDR2 from the germline V gene are DFQATT and SNEGSKA (reference sequence). The CDR3 DNA sequence: TGCAGTGCCCCTGATGCGGGAGGGCCCCACTACGAGCAGTACTTC. Protein sequence: CSAPDAGGPHYEQYF.

This clonotype occurred a few times. The genes are TRBV7-3 and TRBJ1-4; TRBD1 matches at 7 bases. The germline gives CDR1 SGHTA, CDR2 FQGTGA. V lost 5 bases to trimming and J lost 4 bases; unmatched junction nucleotides: 7. CDR3 length: 15 amino acids. CDR3 sequence reads: CASSPKGQINEKLFF. The CDR3, as DNA: TGTGCCAGCAGCCCGAAGGGACAGATTAATGAAAAACTGTTTTTT. The entire variable domain, with the rest obtained from reference TRBV7-3 and TRBJ1-4, is as follows: GAGVSQTPSNKVTEKGKYVELRCDPISGHTALYWYRQSLGQGPEFLIYFQGTGAADDSGLPNDRFFAVRPEGSVSTLKIQRTERGDSAVYLCASSPKGQINEKLFFGSGTQLSVL.

The chain is built from TRBV6-6 and TRBJ1-1, with TRBD1 matching 7 bases. CDR3 size: 15 residues. Trimming at V came to 0 bases and at J to 6 bases, leaving 7 bases not matched to a gene. Germline assignment: CDR1 MNHNY and CDR2 SVGAGI (reference sequence). Here the CDR3 reads CASSYSGGRYAEAFF. CDR3 sequence (DNA): TGTGCCAGCAGTTACTCAGGGGGCAGGTACGCTGAAGCTTTCTTT.

On this clonotype itself: One end of the junction is discordant with germline, which a read error may explain. The V gene is TRBV13, the J gene TRBJ1-5; D unresolved. There are 14 residues in the CDR3. Germline values: CDR1 PRHDT, CDR2 FYEKMQ (reference sequence). Here the CDR3 reads CASGLGRSHQPQHF. The CDR3 nucleotides are TGTGCCAGCGGCTTAGGAAGGTCTCATCAGCCCCAGCATTTT. Supplemented by reference TRBV13 and TRBJ1-5, the full variable domain reads AAGVIQSPRHLIKEKRETATLKCYPIPRHDTVYWYQQGPGQDPQFLISFYEKMQSDKGSIPDRFSAQQFSDYHSELNMSSLELGDSALYFCASGLGRSHQPQHFGDGTRLSIL.

A word on this clonotype: Germline and junction disagree at one end, which may indicate a read error. The chain uses TRBV29-1 and TRBJ1-1; the D is unclear. Germline V CDR1 and CDR2: SQVTM, ANQGSEA. The CDR3 runs to 10 residues. Written as DNA, the CDR3 is TGCAGCGTGATTGACACTGAAGCTTTCTTC. Encoded protein: CSVIDTEAFF.

The sample holds many counts of this clonotype. The chain has TRBV28 and TRBJ2-7; D not certain. CDR1 is MDHEN and CDR2 is SYDVKM in the germline V gene. The CDR3 is made up of 13 amino acids. V was trimmed by 4 bases and J by 3 bases, leaving 10 bases between them. This chain's CDR3 is CASSSSSNYEQYF. The CDR3 DNA is TGTGCCAGCAGTTCGTCATCAAACTACGAGCAGTACTTC.

The CDR3, as DNA: TGTGCCAGCAGCTCCTCAGGGGTTAGCAGTCAGCCCCAGTATTTT. As protein: CASSSSGVSSQPQYF. The V and J genes are TRBV7-9 and TRBJ1-5; D possibly corresponds to TRBD1 (6 bases). The end of the DNA is better explained by TRBJ2-3, so the J call may be wrong. Germline CDR1 is SEHNR and CDR2 is FQNEAQ (reference sequence). This CDR3 contains 15 residues.

Concerning this clonotype: This is likely a read error, given that the CDR3 carries no conserved phenylalanine or tryptophan at its end. J is TRBJ2-7 and V is TRBV6-1; D might be TRBD1 (6 bases). Looked up from germline, CDR1 is MNHNS and CDR2 is SASEGT. The CDR3 has 14 residues. The V end lost 4 bases, the J end lost 8 bases, and 18 bases lay between the germline ends. The CDR3 sequence is CASSAGQGQYKQYL. Written as DNA, the CDR3 is TGTGCCAGCAGTGCGGGACAAGGCCAATACAAGCAGTACTTA.

This clonotype has ten or more counts. As DNA, the CDR3 is TGTGCCAGCAGAGGACTAGCGGGAGCCACCGGGGAGCTGTTTTTT. This sequence encodes CASRGLAGATGELFF. The V and J genes are TRBV2 and TRBJ2-2, with 13 bases matching TRBD2. Per germline, CDR1 SNHLY and CDR2 FYNNEI. V shed 6 bases, J shed 4 bases, and the junction held 2 bases outside the gene matches. This CDR3 is 15 amino acids long.

This chain uses TRBV7-9 with TRBJ2-1; D might be TRBD2 (5 bases). The CDR3 runs to 12 residues. CDR1 is SEHNR and CDR2 is FQNEAQ in the germline V gene (reference sequence). V lost 10 bases and J 9 bases, leaving 16 bases between the germline ends. The CDR3 DNA reads TGTGCCACTAGCTCGGAGCGTGGTGAGCAGTTCTTC. Protein product: CATSSERGEQFF.

In the case of this clonotype: This CDR3 is missing its conserved last phenylalanine or tryptophan, likely due to a read error. The V call is TRBV12-3 or TRBV12-4, the J call TRBJ2-6; D remains unclear. There are 14 residues in the CDR3. Trimming pared 6 bases from V and 1 base from J, leaving 7 bases between. The CDR3 loop is CASSLKSGANVLTL. DNA for the CDR3: TGTGCCAGCAGCCTGAAATCTGGGGCCAACGTCCTGACTCTG.

As to this clonotype: Since no conserved phenylalanine or tryptophan closes the CDR3, a read error is the likely cause. The chain recombines TRBV6-5 with TRBJ1-1, with TRBD1 matching over 8 bases. J was trimmed by 0 bases and V by 4 bases; bases with no gene match: 7. The CDR3 runs to 16 residues. Germline-derived CDR1 and CDR2 are MNHEY and SVGAGI. The CDR3 DNA sequence: TGTGCCAGCAGTTGGGGAACAGGGGGGGTGAACACTGAAGCTTTCATT. This gives the protein CASSWGTGGVNTEAFI.

A word on this clonotype: An end of the junction differs from the germline gene, which may be a read error. This chain connects TRBV7-9 to TRBJ1-1; maybe TRBD1 (6 bases). Per the germline V gene, CDR1 is SEHNR and CDR2 is FQNEAQ (reference sequence). The CDR3 is 16 amino acids. For the CDR3, the DNA is TGTCCCAGCAGCCCCCGGGGGACAAGGGGAATCACTGAAGCCTTCTTT. The encoded protein is CPSSPRGTRGITEAFF.

On this clonotype: The missing conserved phenylalanine or tryptophan at the end of this CDR3 makes a read error likely. V usage is TRBV30 and J usage is TRBJ1-4; D not certain. The length of the CDR3 is 13 residues. Germline lookup yields CDR1 GTSNPN and CDR2 SVGIG (reference sequence). The CDR3 is CAWNRFRNGKLFL. For the CDR3, the DNA is TGTGCGTGGAACCGGTTCCGGAATGGAAAACTGTTTTTA.

There are a few counts of this clonotype. Being one base from a much bigger clone, this may be a read error. V is TRBV6-4 and J is TRBJ1-5; 7 nucleotides match TRBD1. The CDR3 runs 14 residues. Germline V CDR1 and CDR2: MRHNA, SNTAGT. The CDR3 nucleotides read TGTGCCAGCAGTGACTCAGGGGGCAATCAGCTCCAGCATTTT. This sequence encodes CASSDSGGNQLQHF.

J is TRBJ2-3 and V is TRBV11-2; no reliable D call. This CDR3 has 17 residues. V was shortened by 2 bases and J by 1 base, with 16 bases between the two germline ends. The germline V gene encodes CDR1 SGHAT and CDR2 FQNNGV. CDR3 region: CASSLFAADVCTDTQYF. CDR3 sequence (DNA): TGTGCCAGCAGCTTATTCGCGGCAGACGTCTGCACAGATACGCAGTATTTT.

On this clonotype: The CDR3 does not end in the conserved phenylalanine or tryptophan, so this is likely a read error. The chain has TRBV12-3 or TRBV12-4 and TRBJ1-4; weak D call: TRBD1 (6 bases). This CDR3 has 15 residues. With 2 bases removed from V and 8 bases from J, the gap between germline ends came to 15 bases. The CDR3 protein is CASSLWGALGEKLFS. The CDR3, as DNA: TGTGCCAGCAGTTTATGGGGGGCACTGGGGGAAAAACTGTTTTCT.

In its sample, this clonotype was seen a few times. Given a much more abundant clone one base away, this may be a read error. The rearrangement links TRBV2 to TRBJ1-6; D possibly corresponds to TRBD1 (6 bases). Germline CDR1 SNHLY, CDR2 FYNNEI. The CDR3 runs to 15 residues. V lost 8 bases and J lost 10, with 21 bases in between. CDR3 bases: TGTGCCAGCCGGGAGGAGTCAGGGGAGTACTCACCCCTCCACTTT. Protein product: CASREESGEYSPLHF.

The count of this clonotype is one. The junction differs from germline at one of its ends, possibly a read error. The rearrangement links TRBV14 to TRBJ2-1, with TRBD2 identical over 8 bases. The CDR3 length is 16 residues. The germline V gene has CDR1 SGHDN and CDR2 FVKESK. The chain's CDR3 is CASSAIAGWVNDERFF. The CDR3, as DNA: TGTGCCAGCAGTGCCATAGCGGGATGGGTAAACGATGAGCGGTTCTTC.

This clonotype was observed many times. The CDR3 sequence: CASSLWSWYEQYF. The CDR3 DNA is TGTGCCAGCAGCTTATGGTCCTGGTACGAGCAGTACTTC. The V and J genes are TRBV7-3 and TRBJ2-7; D gene unclear. Germline loops: CDR1 SGHTA, CDR2 FQGTGA. The CDR3 runs to 13 residues. V lost 2 bases and J 4 bases, leaving 9 bases between the germline ends. Drawing the rest from reference TRBV7-3 and TRBJ2-7, the complete variable domain is GAGVSQTPSNKVTEKGKYVELRCDPISGHTALYWYRQSLGQGPEFLIYFQGTGAADDSGLPNDRFFAVRPEGSVSTLKIQRTERGDSAVYLCASSLWSWYEQYFGPGTRLTVT.

Concerning this clonotype itself: A junction end diverges from the germline sequence, so it may reflect a read error. V and J are TRBV5-1 and TRBJ1-4, with D possibly TRBD1 on 5 matching bases. There are 17 residues in the CDR3. Germline CDR1 and CDR2: SGHRS and YFSETQ. The CDR3 loop reads CASSRRPHGATDEKLFF. CDR3 nucleotide sequence: TGCGCCAGCAGCAGGAGGCCACATGGGGCGACCGATGAGAAACTGTTTTTT.

As to this clonotype: The missing conserved phenylalanine or tryptophan at the end of this CDR3 makes a read error likely. The CDR3 sequence is CASASGSGVQFL. The CDR3 DNA sequence: TGTGCCAGCGCCTCAGGGTCCGGTGTGCAGTTCCTC. J is TRBJ2-1 and V is TRBV6-5; perhaps TRBD1 as D (5 bases). This CDR3 has 12 amino acids. The ends were cut back, 8 bases at V and 12 bases at J, with 17 bases in the middle. Germline V CDR1 and CDR2: MNHEY, SVGAGI.

This clonotype was found once. The CDR3 does not end in the conserved phenylalanine or tryptophan, so this is likely a read error. V is TRBV29-1 and J is TRBJ2-2; D may be TRBD1 or TRBD2 (5 bases each). There are 14 residues in the CDR3. V was pared by 6 bases and J by 8 bases, with 19 bases between. The germline V gene has CDR1 SQVTM and CDR2 ANQGSEA. CDR3 in amino acids: CSVLCPGPTGELFL. In nucleotides, the CDR3 is TGCAGCGTCCTCTGTCCGGGACCCACTGGGGAGCTGTTTCTT.

The V and J genes are TRBV28 and TRBJ1-5, with no clear D. Germline V gene sequence: CDR1 MDHEN, CDR2 SYDVKM. The V gene lost 5 bases and the J gene lost 7 bases, with 9 bases spanning the gap. The CDR3 has 12 amino acids. CDR3 sequence reads: CASSPYRQPQHF. The DNA for the CDR3 is TGTGCCAGCAGTCCTTATCGACAGCCCCAGCATTTT.

The chain joins TRBV12-3 or TRBV12-4 to TRBJ2-1, with 7 bases identical to TRBD2. The CDR3 sequence is 14 residues long. With V trimmed by 9 bases and J by 13 bases, 18 bases remained unmatched. The CDR3 loop reads CASMTGGRYTEQFF. In nucleotides, the CDR3 is TGTGCCAGTATGACTGGCGGGAGATACACTGAACAGTTCTTC.

Comment on this clonotype: Its ends do not fully match the called genes, so a read error is possible. V and J are TRBV5-5 and TRBJ2-4; D uncertain. This CDR3 spans 15 amino acids. Per the germline V gene, CDR1 is SGHKS and CDR2 is YYEKEE (reference sequence). DNA for the CDR3: TGTGCCAGCAGCTTGGGACGTATAGCCAAAAACATTCAGTATTTC. This gives the protein CASSLGRIAKNIQYF.

This clonotype was counted many times. CDR3 coding DNA: TGTGCCAGCAAGACAGATAACACCGGGGAGCTGTTTTTT. Encoded protein: CASKTDNTGELFF. The chain is built from TRBV6-1 and TRBJ2-2; maybe TRBD1 (5 bases). Germline V gene lookup returns CDR1 MNHNS and CDR2 SASEGT. V lost 7 bases, J lost 2 bases, and 8 bases lay in between. This CDR3 has 13 amino acids.

This clonotype occurred once. This may be a read error, as it is one base from a much larger clone. CDR3 in DNA: TGTGCCAGCAGTTTAGCAGGGGGCGATCAGCCCCAGTATTTT. Translated: CASSLAGGDQPQYF. V and J are TRBV7-9 and TRBJ1-5, with 8 bases that match TRBD1. The DNA end lines up better with TRBJ2-3; the J call may be wrong. Germline V gene lookup returns CDR1 SEHNR and CDR2 FQNEAQ (reference sequence). This CDR3 region has 14 residues.

Ten or more counts support this clonotype. The chain links TRBV6-1 to TRBJ2-3; no clear D. Trimming left V 3 bases short and J 2 bases short, with 6 bases between. Germline V CDR1 and CDR2: MNHNS, SASEGT. The CDR3 sequence is 13 residues long. CDR3 nucleotide sequence: TGTGCCAGCAGTGAGTCCGACACAGATACGCAGTATTTT. Protein: CASSESDTDTQYF.

In the case of this clonotype: The CDR3 end shows no conserved phenylalanine or tryptophan, and so a read error is likely. The limits of the CDR3 on the DNA are not certain, so only TCRdb's listed CDR3 is given. The genes are TRBV5-4 and TRBJ2-2; TRBD2 is the table's D call, not checked against the DNA. Ends included, the CDR3 has 15 residues. CDR1 and CDR2 from the germline V gene are SGHNT and YYREEE (reference sequence). This chain's CDR3 is CASSSTSSNTGELLL.

In regard to this clonotype: The junction does not match germline at one end; this may be a read error. This chain uses TRBV5-1 with TRBJ1-5, with a possible D match to TRBD1 (5 bases). This CDR3 region has 14 residues. The V gene's germline CDR1 is SGHRS and CDR2 YFSETQ. DNA of the CDR3: TGCGCCGGCAGCTTGGACACGGGGAATCAGCCCCAGCATTTT. Translated: CAGSLDTGNQPQHF.